The rows below give T cell receptor beta chains drawn from one sample of a study of T cell responses to AZD1222 COVID-19 vaccine. This table comes from immunoSEQ multiplex PCR, and its TCRdb copy is limited to in-frame clones, with some not included. Among roughly 110,000 clones listed, nearly 90% were seen once. The sequences come from peripheral blood, collected 28 days after the second AZD1222 dose. The receptors come from an adult who received the AZD1222 COVID-19 vaccine. CDR3s include the opening cysteine and the closing phenylalanine or tryptophan. The D gene is left open where the match is weak. Only part of the rows carry a size: once, few, many, or a class if the clone is expanded.

cdr3_aa: CASSEANREETQYF
cdr3_nt: TGTGCCAGCAGTGAAGCGAATAGGGAAGAGACCCAGTACTTC
d_call: NA
v_call: TRBV2
j_call: TRBJ2-5
clone_size: once

cdr3_aa: CASSVGTDNEQFF
cdr3_nt: TGTGCCAGCAGCGTCGGGACCGACAATGAGCAGTTCTTC
d_call: NA
v_call: TRBV9
j_call: TRBJ2-1
clone_size: NA

cdr3_aa: CASSGRAGTGNNYGYTF
cdr3_nt: TGTGCCAGTAGTGGAAGGGCTGGGACAGGGAACAACTATGGCTACACCTTC
d_call: TRBD1
v_call: TRBV19
j_call: TRBJ1-2
clone_size: NA

cdr3_aa: CASSLRNLDGYTF
cdr3_nt: TGTGCCAGCAGCTTACGGAACCTAGACGGCTACACCTTC
d_call: NA
v_call: TRBV7-9
j_call: TRBJ1-2
clone_size: NA

cdr3_aa: CASSATGGPAKNIQYF
cdr3_nt: TGTGCCAGCAGTGCTACAGGGGGCCCTGCCAAAAACATTCAGTACTTC
d_call: TRBD1
v_call: TRBV6-1
j_call: TRBJ2-4
clone_size: NA

cdr3_aa: CASRENIQYF
cdr3_nt: TGTGCCAGCAGGGAGAACATTCAGTACTTC
d_call: NA
v_call: TRBV2
j_call: TRBJ2-4
clone_size: once

cdr3_aa: CASSISGNQPQHF
cdr3_nt: TGTGCCAGTAGTATTTCGGGTAATCAGCCCCAGCATTTT
d_call: NA
v_call: TRBV19
j_call: TRBJ1-5
clone_size: NA

cdr3_aa: CAISEEHNNSPLHF
cdr3_nt: TGTGCCATCAGTGAGGAACACAATAATTCACCCCTCCACTTT
d_call: NA
v_call: TRBV10-3
j_call: TRBJ1-6
clone_size: NA

cdr3_aa: CASSAGRETQYF
cdr3_nt: TGTGCCAGCAGCGCCGGGAGGGAGACCCAGTACTTC
d_call: TRBD2
v_call: TRBV9
j_call: TRBJ2-5
clone_size: once

cdr3_aa: CSSRWNGQGNTEAFF
cdr3_nt: TGCAGCTCTCGTTGGAACGGGCAGGGGAACACTGAAGCTTTCTTT
d_call: NA
v_call: TRBV29-1
j_call: TRBJ1-1
clone_size: few

cdr3_aa: CASSPGGEQYF
cdr3_nt: TGTGCCAGCAGCCCGGGAGGCGAGCAGTACTTC
d_call: TRBD2
v_call: TRBV7-6
j_call: TRBJ2-7
clone_size: NA

cdr3_aa: CASQPGTYSYEQYF
cdr3_nt: TGTGCCAGTCAACCCGGGACTTACTCCTACGAGCAGTACTTC
d_call: NA
v_call: TRBV19
j_call: TRBJ2-7
clone_size: few

cdr3_aa: CASSPTSGYEQYF
cdr3_nt: TGTGCCAGCAGTCCGACTAGTGGCTACGAGCAGTACTTC
d_call: NA
v_call: TRBV27
j_call: TRBJ2-7
clone_size: NA

cdr3_aa: CASSPGVLSYEQYF
cdr3_nt: TGTGCCAGCTCGCCGGGAGTCCTCTCCTACGAGCAGTACTTC
d_call: NA
v_call: TRBV18
j_call: TRBJ2-7
clone_size: NA

cdr3_aa: CASSISGTDQPQHF
cdr3_nt: TGCGCCAGCAGCATTTCAGGGACGGATCAGCCCCAGCATTTT
d_call: NA
v_call: TRBV5-1
j_call: TRBJ1-5
clone_size: NA

cdr3_aa: CASSEGGGAYYGYTF
cdr3_nt: TGTGCCAGCAGTGAAGGGGGGGGCGCTTACTATGGCTACACCTTC
d_call: NA
v_call: TRBV2
j_call: TRBJ1-2
clone_size: NA

cdr3_aa: CASSQVDTGKSGYTF
cdr3_nt: TGTGCCAGCAGCCAGGTAGATACAGGGAAAAGTGGCTACACCTTC
d_call: NA
v_call: TRBV4-2
j_call: TRBJ1-2
clone_size: NA

cdr3_aa: CASSQERMISGNTIYF
cdr3_nt: TGCGCCAGCAGCCAAGAGCGGATGATCTCTGGAAACACCATATATTTT
d_call: NA
v_call: TRBV4-3
j_call: TRBJ1-3
clone_size: NA

cdr3_aa: CASSLRETQYF
cdr3_nt: TGTGCCAGCAGCTTGAGGGAGACCCAGTACTTC
d_call: NA
v_call: TRBV5-6
j_call: TRBJ2-5
clone_size: NA

cdr3_aa: CASGGTGGASGELFF
cdr3_nt: TGTGCCAGCGGAGGGACAGGGGGCGCGTCCGGGGAGCTGTTTTTT
d_call: NA
v_call: TRBV21-1
j_call: TRBJ2-2
clone_size: NA

cdr3_aa: CASSVGWGGETQYF
cdr3_nt: TGTGCCAGCAGCGTAGGATGGGGCGGGGAGACCCAGTACTTC
d_call: NA
v_call: TRBV9
j_call: TRBJ2-5
clone_size: NA

cdr3_aa: CASSKDGTGITEAFF
cdr3_nt: TGCGCCAGCAGCAAAGACGGGACAGGGATCACTGAAGCTTTCTTT
d_call: TRBD1
v_call: TRBV4-1
j_call: TRBJ1-1
clone_size: NA

cdr3_aa: CATSDLGQPHEQYF
cdr3_nt: TGTGCCACCAGTGATTTAGGGCAGCCGCACGAGCAGTACTTC
d_call: NA
v_call: TRBV24-1
j_call: TRBJ2-7
clone_size: NA

cdr3_aa: CASSVETQYF
cdr3_nt: TGTGCCAGCTCGGTAGAGACCCAGTACTTC
d_call: NA
v_call: TRBV12-3/TRBV12-4
j_call: TRBJ2-5
clone_size: NA

cdr3_aa: CASSLVATNEKLFF
cdr3_nt: TGTGCCAGCAGTTTAGTTGCAACTAATGAAAAACTGTTTTTT
d_call: NA
v_call: TRBV27
j_call: TRBJ1-4
clone_size: few

cdr3_aa: CASSSHLNTEAFF
cdr3_nt: TGTGCCAGCAGCAGTCATCTGAACACTGAAGCTTTCTTT
d_call: NA
v_call: TRBV9
j_call: TRBJ1-1
clone_size: once

cdr3_aa: CASSSGTGNYEQYF
cdr3_nt: TGTGCCAGCTCCTCGGGGACAGGGAATTACGAGCAGTACTTC
d_call: TRBD1
v_call: TRBV18
j_call: TRBJ2-7
clone_size: NA

cdr3_aa: CASSSSNFNEKLFF
cdr3_nt: TGTGCCAGCAGCTCCAGTAACTTTAATGAAAAACTGTTTTTT
d_call: NA
v_call: TRBV5-4
j_call: TRBJ1-4
clone_size: NA